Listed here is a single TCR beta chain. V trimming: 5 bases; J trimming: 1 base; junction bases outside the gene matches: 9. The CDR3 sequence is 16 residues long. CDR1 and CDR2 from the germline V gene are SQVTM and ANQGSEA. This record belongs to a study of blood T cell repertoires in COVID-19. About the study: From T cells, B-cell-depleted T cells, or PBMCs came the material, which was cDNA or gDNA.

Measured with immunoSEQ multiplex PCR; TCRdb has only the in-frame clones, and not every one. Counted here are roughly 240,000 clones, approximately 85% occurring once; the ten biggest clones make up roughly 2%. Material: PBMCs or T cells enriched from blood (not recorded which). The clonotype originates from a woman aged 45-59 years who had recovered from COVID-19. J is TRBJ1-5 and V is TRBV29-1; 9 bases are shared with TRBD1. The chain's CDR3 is CSVPRDREGSNQPQHF. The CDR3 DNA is TGCAGCGTTCCCCGGGACAGGGAGGGGAGCAATCAGCCCCAGCATTTT.